Below, 10 T cell receptor beta chains from the same sample are listed, as sequenced in a study of cytomegalovirus exposure and HLA in healthy donors (TCRdb year 2017). Preparation of the library involved the immunoSEQ multiplex PCR assay. A mixture of 60 forward primers for TCR Vbeta segments and 13 reverse primers for TCR Jbeta segments was used in the multiplex PCR. Sourced from immuneACCESS, this table was stored by TCRdb with only in-frame sequences that have V and J called. A share of the clones is absent; for the studies checked, an unresolved V gene accounts for under half, and the remainder has no known explanation. In all, the sample holds about 150,000 clones, and 85% of those were seen once. 1% of the sample belongs to the ten largest clones. The sequenced sample consisted of PBMCs. The receptors come from a boy between 2 and 10 years old in good health and CMV-seronegative.

The V gene is TRBV29-1, the J gene TRBJ1-3; 7 bases match TRBD1. The CDR3 consists of 12 residues. Germline CDR1 is SQVTM and CDR2 is ANQGSEA. The V segment lost 7 bases and the J segment 4 bases; nucleotides outside the gene matches: 4. DNA of the CDR3: TGCAGCGGGCGGACAGGAGGAAACACCATATATTTT. The encoded protein is CSGRTGGNTIYF.

The CDR3: CASSLETGRGELFF. The CDR3, as DNA: TGTGCCAGCAGCTTGGAAACAGGGCGCGGGGAGCTGTTTTTT. The chain couples TRBV5-6 to TRBJ2-2; D may be TRBD1 (6 bases). V dropped 0 bases and J dropped 7 bases, with 10 bases sitting between them. This CDR3 spans 14 amino acids. Germline V gene data show CDR1 as SGHDT and CDR2 as YYEEEE.

This clone was detected once. J is TRBJ2-7 and V is TRBV15; D possibly corresponds to TRBD2 (5 bases). There are 15 residues in the CDR3. Germline V gives CDR1 LNHNV, CDR2 YYDKDF (reference sequence). The V gene lost 3 bases and the J gene lost 1 base, with 13 bases spanning the gap. In nucleotides, the CDR3 is TGTGCCACCAGCAGCTCTTTGCGGGTATCCTACGAGCAGTACTTC. Its translation is CATSSSLRVSYEQYF.

Comment on this clone: Germline is not matched at one junction end, which may reflect a read error. This sequence joins TRBV7-7 and TRBJ1-3; 7 bases line up with TRBD1. The CDR3 has 13 amino acids. CDR1 and CDR2 from the germline V gene are SSHAT and FNYEAQ (reference sequence). In DNA form, the CDR3 reads TGTGCTAGCAGCTTAGTCCAGGGGGACACCATATATTTT. Its translation is CASSLVQGDTIYF. The variable domain in full, completed from reference TRBV7-7 and TRBJ1-3, reads GAGVSQSPRYKVTKRGQDVTLRCDPISSHATLYWYQQALGQGPEFLTYFNYEAQPDKSGLPSDRFSAERPEGSISTLTIQRTEQRDSAMYRCASSLVQGDTIYFGEGSWLTVV.

The chain links TRBV28 to TRBJ1-1; D is possibly TRBD1 (6 bases). V was cut by 3 bases and J by 5 bases, with 13 bases left in between. From germline, CDR1 is MDHEN and CDR2 SYDVKM. This CDR3 has 14 residues. CDR3 loop: CASSFTLTGTEAFF. The CDR3 nucleotides are TGTGCCAGCAGTTTCACACTGACAGGTACTGAAGCTTTCTTT.

V gene TRBV10-2 combines with J gene TRBJ1-4; D remains unclear. This CDR3 spans 16 amino acids. Trimming removed 2 bases at V and 3 bases at J, with 13 bases between. Germline assignment: CDR1 WSHSY and CDR2 SAAADI. The CDR3 region is CASSEPAGVANEKLFF. DNA of the CDR3: TGCGCCAGCAGTGAGCCCGCTGGAGTGGCTAATGAAAAACTGTTTTTT.

This clone was seen once. The gene calls are TRBV5-1 and TRBJ1-2; D may be TRBD1 (5 bases). The germline CDR1 and CDR2 sequences are SGHRS and YFSETQ. The CDR3 runs 13 residues. Trimming shortened V by 1 base and J by 4 bases, and 8 bases separated the two germline ends. The CDR3 here is CASSLPGGYGYTF. CDR3 bases: TGCGCCAGCAGCTTGCCGGGGGGCTATGGCTACACCTTC.

The chain recombines TRBV9 with TRBJ2-1; D remains ambiguous. Germline lookup yields CDR1 SGDLS and CDR2 YYNGEE. This CDR3 has 14 amino acids. Trimming took off 0 bases at V and 5 bases at J, with 9 bases between the two ends. The CDR3: CASSVDGSNNEQFF. The DNA for the CDR3 is TGTGCCAGCAGCGTAGACGGTAGTAACAATGAGCAGTTCTTC.

The chain carries TRBV21-1 and TRBJ2-1; the D call TRBD2 from the table was never checked on the DNA. TRBV21-1 is a listed pseudogene. The CDR3 sequence is 17 residues long. This CDR3 reads CASSRNLAGPSYNEQFF. The CDR3 coding sequence is TGTGCCAGCAGCAGGAACCTAGCGGGGCCCTCCTACAATGAGCAGTTCTTC.

This clone was detected a few times. The genes are TRBV19 and TRBJ2-1, with D maybe TRBD2 (6 bases). Trimming took off 5 bases at V and 0 bases at J, with 17 bases between the two ends. The CDR3 totals 17 residues. CDR1 and CDR2 from the germline V gene are LNHDA and SQIVND (reference sequence). The CDR3 DNA is TGTGCCAGTAGTGTCGAGATAGCGGAGAGCTCCTACAATGAGCAGTTCTTC. Encoded protein: CASSVEIAESSYNEQFF.